This T cell receptor (beta chain) was identified in a study of brain T cells in children with intractable seizures. The V gene's germline CDR1 is SGDLS and CDR2 YYNGEE. There are 15 residues in the CDR3. V lost 5 bases to trimming and J lost 0 bases, with 9 bases between them. Study-wide results and caveats: Only CDR3 sequence similarity suggested viral specificity, without known HCMV serostatus.

As for this clone: Antigen: not known.

The time point was: blood from clinic visit 5 months post-surgery; TSC patient then seizure free. Patients received at least one anti-epileptic drug before surgery. Sequenced by immunoSEQ multiplex PCR; TCRdb stores in-frame clones only, minus some. The repertoire has hundreds of thousands of clones, over 90% of them found once; the top ten carry roughly 6%. Specimen: peripheral blood, collected 5 to 6 months after surgery. The TCR was taken from a boy under two years old with tuberous sclerosis and intractable seizures. The rearrangement joins TRBV9 to TRBJ2-6; D is perhaps TRBD1 (5 bases). The CDR3 sequence is CASSRQSSGANVLTF. CDR3 nucleotides: TGTGCCAGCAGTCGACAGAGCTCTGGGGCCAACGTCCTGACTTTC.